This TCR beta chain was retrieved from a study of control samples from healthy donors and cancer patients. Germline V gene data show CDR1 as MDHEN and CDR2 as SYDVKM. This CDR3 is 12 amino acids long. Between the trimmed V and J ends, which lost 5 bases and 0 bases, there was a span of 4 bases. Produced via immunoSEQ multiplex PCR; TCRdb's table is partial and in-frame only. This table has some 140,000 clones, about 94% appearing once. V gene TRBV28 combines with J gene TRBJ1-2; D uncertain. This TCR was recovered from a man aged 35-49 years in good health. Material: blood. Here the CDR3 DNA reads TGTGCCAGCAGTCCGACTAACTATGGCTACACCTTC. Translating it yields CASSPTNYGYTF.